These 18 T cell receptor beta chains originate from one sample sequenced in a study of control samples from healthy donors and cancer patients. Produced via immunoSEQ multiplex PCR; TCRdb's table is partial and in-frame only. The repertoire holds around 110,000 clones, with over 85% as singletons. Sequencing input: blood. All receptors come from a man aged 25 to 40 in good health.

The CDR3 region has the DNA TGTGCCACCAGTGATTTAGCTTACAGGGGCTACACCTTC. The encoded protein is CATSDLAYRGYTF. The chain couples TRBV24-1 to TRBJ1-2; TRBD1 is a possible D gene (5 bases). V lost 1 base, J lost 8 bases, and 10 bases lay in between. This CDR3 has 13 amino acids. Germline V gene sequence: CDR1 KGHDR, CDR2 SFDVKD.

The rearrangement joins TRBV2 to TRBJ2-3; 10 positions agree with TRBD2. Trimming removed 3 bases from V and 2 bases from J; junction bases left unmatched: 11. The CDR3 covers 18 residues. The germline V gene has CDR1 SNHLY and CDR2 FYNNEI. The CDR3 reads CASSDEISGGWATDTQYF. CDR3 sequence (DNA): TGTGCCAGCAGTGACGAGATTAGCGGGGGGTGGGCCACAGATACGCAGTATTTT.

The V and J genes are TRBV7-8 and TRBJ2-3, with 10 bases matching TRBD2. The CDR3 has 15 amino acids. Germline V gene sequence: CDR1 SGHVS, CDR2 FQNEAQ. V trimming: 2 bases; J trimming: 6 bases; junction bases outside the gene matches: 5. CDR3 region: CASSLLAGAGDTQYF. Written as DNA, the CDR3 is TGTGCCAGCAGCTTACTAGCGGGGGCTGGGGATACGCAGTATTTT.

The gene calls are TRBV5-6 and TRBJ2-3; D possibly corresponds to TRBD2 (5 bases). This CDR3 spans 15 amino acids. Germline CDR1 SGHDT, CDR2 YYEEEE. V gave up 4 bases and J gave up 0 bases, with 12 bases separating them. CDR3 protein: CASSRTGSSTDTQYF. In DNA form, the CDR3 reads TGTGCCAGCAGCCGGACTGGGTCTAGCACAGATACGCAGTATTTT.

This chain joins TRBV5-5 and TRBJ1-3; D unclear. From germline, CDR1 is SGHKS and CDR2 YYEKEE (reference sequence). CDR3 length: 17 residues. V lost 2 bases and J lost 7, with 22 bases in between. The CDR3 sequence is CASSFTTQDEPGNTIYF. CDR3 bases: TGTGCCAGCAGCTTCACAACTCAAGACGAACCGGGGAACACCATATATTTT.

The chain couples TRBV11-2 to TRBJ2-5; a weak D match, TRBD2 (8 bases). The CDR3 has 18 amino acids. V dropped 2 bases and J dropped 9 bases, with 28 bases sitting between them. In germline, CDR1 is SGHAT, CDR2 FQNNGV. The CDR3 coding sequence is TGTGCCAGCAGCTTATTACCGAGCGGGGGCCCGGCAGGGGGGGCCCAGTACTTC. As protein: CASSLLPSGGPAGGAQYF.

The chain is built from TRBV5-6 and TRBJ1-2; tentatively, D is TRBD1 (6 bases). Germline CDR1 SGHDT, CDR2 YYEEEE. The V gene lost 3 bases and the J gene lost 4 bases, with 16 bases spanning the gap. This CDR3 spans 15 amino acids. CDR3 DNA sequence: TGTGCCAGCAGCTCGGCACAGGGCGTGATCTATGGCTACACCTTC. Protein sequence: CASSSAQGVIYGYTF.

This clone was seen just once. The gene calls are TRBV9 and TRBJ2-1, with TRBD2 matching over 11 bases. Trimming removed 3 bases from V and 4 bases from J; junction bases left unmatched: 9. Germline CDR1 and CDR2: SGDLS and YYNGEE. The CDR3 spans 17 residues. CDR3 sequence reads: CASSGLAGGPLYNEQFF. DNA for the CDR3: TGTGCCAGCAGCGGTCTAGCGGGGGGTCCTCTATACAATGAGCAGTTCTTC.

CDR3 sequence reads: CASSLGSRITGELFF. CDR3 sequence (DNA): TGCGCCAGCAGCTTGGGTTCGCGGATTACCGGGGAGCTGTTTTTT. J is TRBJ2-2 and V is TRBV5-1; no definite D call. The CDR3 consists of 15 residues. V lost 0 bases to trimming and J lost 5 bases, with 11 bases between them. Germline CDR1 is SGHRS and CDR2 is YFSETQ.

The gene calls are TRBV19 and TRBJ1-1, with D possibly matching TRBD1 (5 bases). V dropped 3 bases and J dropped 4 bases, with 12 bases sitting between them. From germline, CDR1 is LNHDA and CDR2 SQIVND (reference sequence). CDR3 length: 14 amino acids. CDR3: CASSIPGQGTEAFF. Written as DNA, the CDR3 is TGTGCCAGTAGTATCCCAGGTCAGGGCACTGAAGCTTTCTTT. Looking up the rest from reference TRBV19 and TRBJ1-1 gives the full variable domain: DGGITQSPKYLFRKEGQNVTLSCEQNLNHDAMYWYRQDPGQGLRLIYYSQIVNDFQKGDIAEGYSVSREKKESFPLTVTSAQKNPTAFYLCASSIPGQGTEAFFGQGTRLTVV.

CDR3: CASSSNLNTEAFF. The DNA of the CDR3 is TGTGCCAGCAGTTCCAATTTGAACACTGAAGCTTTCTTT. This chain uses TRBV28 with TRBJ1-1, with D uncertain. Germline values: CDR1 MDHEN, CDR2 SYDVKM. CDR3 length equals 13 residues. Deletions cut 4 bases from V and 0 bases from J, with 6 bases between.

V and J are TRBV12-5 and TRBJ2-7; TRBD1 aligns across 8 bases. Germline V gene data show CDR1 as LGHNT and CDR2 as FRNRAP. The CDR3 is 15 residues long. Trimming cost V 1 base and J 2 bases; bases outside gene matches: 4. This CDR3 is CASGLGQGLPYEQYV. CDR3 in DNA: TGTGCTAGTGGTTTGGGACAGGGGCTCCCCTACGAGCAGTACGTC.

This clone came up once. The gene calls are TRBV5-1 and TRBJ2-6; D ambiguous. The germline V and J ends were trimmed by 1 base and 0 bases, with 11 bases remaining between them. The CDR3 consists of 17 residues. Germline V gene lookup returns CDR1 SGHRS and CDR2 YFSETQ. The CDR3 bases are TGCGCCAGCAGCTTGATTGGGGTAACCTCTGGGGCCAACGTCCTGACTTTC. It is translated as CASSLIGVTSGANVLTF.

The rearrangement joins TRBV3-1 (or the pseudogene TRBV3-2) to TRBJ2-1; 7 positions match TRBD2. V lost 3 bases and J lost 5; bases outside the gene matches: 7. The CDR3 is made up of 15 amino acids. The V gene's germline CDR1 is LGHDT and CDR2 YNNKEL (reference sequence). The chain's CDR3 is CASSHHPSGNNEQFF. DNA of the CDR3: TGTGCCAGCAGCCACCACCCTAGCGGCAACAATGAGCAGTTCTTC.

The chain links TRBV7-9 to TRBJ1-3; no definite D call. The germline V gene encodes CDR1 SEHNR and CDR2 FQNEAQ (reference sequence). This CDR3 has 14 residues. V was trimmed by 0 bases and J by 4 bases, leaving 7 bases between them. DNA for the CDR3: TGTGCCAGCAGCTTAGCTGGGTGGGGAAACACCATATATTTT. Translating it yields CASSLAGWGNTIYF. The full variable domain, rest sourced from reference TRBV7-9 and TRBJ1-3, is DTGVSQNPRHKITKRGQNVTFRCDPISEHNRLYWYRQTLGQGPEFLTYFQNEAQLEKSRLLSDRFSAERPKGSFSTLEIQRTEQGDSAMYLCASSLAGWGNTIYFGEGSWLTVV.

V is TRBV28 and J is TRBJ1-1; D gene unclear. V lost 2 bases, J lost 2 bases, and 12 bases lay in between. This CDR3 is built from 15 residues. From germline, CDR1 is MDHEN and CDR2 SYDVKM. The CDR3 region has the DNA TGTGCCAGCAGTTTAAGGGTCTTGGGTAACACTGAAGCTTTCTTT. It encodes CASSLRVLGNTEAFF.

This clone was found once. The chain links TRBV7-9 to TRBJ2-5, with a possible D match to TRBD1 (6 bases). Deletions cut 3 bases from V and 5 bases from J, with 19 bases between. The CDR3 has 16 residues. CDR1 SEHNR and CDR2 FQNEAQ come from the germline V gene (reference sequence). The DNA of the CDR3 is TGTGCCAGCAGCTTTGGACGGGACATCTTGAGGGAGACCCAGTACTTC. Translation gives CASSFGRDILRETQYF.

V is TRBV10-3 and J is TRBJ1-5; D uncertain. V lost 4 bases, J lost 2 bases, and 12 bases lay in between. Germline V gives CDR1 ENHRY, CDR2 SYGVKD. CDR3 length: 15 amino acids. CDR3 DNA: TGTGCCATCAGTGGAGGGCAGGACGGCAATCAGCCCCAGCATTTT. This sequence encodes CAISGGQDGNQPQHF.